This is a list of T cell receptor beta chains from one sample in a study of T cells after yellow fever vaccination. TCRdb itself ran the 5' RACE reads through MiXCR, one entry per CDR3 protein. The sample consists of about 260,000 distinct CDR3 sequences, over 10% of them appearing once. The sample was CD4+ T cells sorted from PBMCs, taken 45 days after the yellow fever booster vaccination. These receptors were taken from a man younger than 45 who received the YFV17D yellow fever vaccine. CDR3s include the opening cysteine and the closing phenylalanine or tryptophan. D genes are given only for firm matches. Clone sizes are given selectively: once, few, many, or a class where the clone is expanded.

j_gene | abundance | d_gene | v_gene | CDR3aa | CDR3nt
TRBJ2-7 | . | TRBD1 | TRBV7-2 | CASSLWGQGLLGEQYF | TGTGCCAGCAGCTTATGGGGACAGGGTCTCCTAGGCGAGCAGTACTTC
TRBJ2-5 | few | TRBD1 | TRBV15 | CATSSGQGATKETQYF | TGTGCCACCAGCAGCGGACAGGGGGCGACTAAAGAGACCCAGTACTTC
TRBJ1-1 | few | . | TRBV3-1 | CASSQDLLSEKAFF | TGTGCCAGCAGCCAAGATCTGCTATCGGAGAAAGCTTTCTTT
TRBJ2-2 | . | . | TRBV7-2 | CASSAGPSTGELFF | TGTGCCAGCAGCGCGGGGCCGAGCACCGGGGAGCTGTTTTTT
TRBJ2-6 | . | . | TRBV20-1 | CSAEGRGGANVLTF | TGCAGTGCCGAGGGGCGTGGTGGGGCCAACGTCCTGACTTTC
TRBJ2-5 | . | TRBD2 | TRBV28 | CASSSPSSGETQYF | TGTGCCAGCAGTTCCCCTTCTAGCGGAGAGACCCAGTACTTC
TRBJ2-1 | . | . | TRBV4-3 | CASSPKRGGGQFF | TGCGCCAGCAGCCCGAAGAGAGGGGGAGGGCAGTTCTTC
TRBJ2-4 | . | . | TRBV4-3 | CASSQKIGNIQYF | TGCGCCAGCAGCCAGAAGATAGGGAACATTCAGTACTTC
TRBJ2-1 | . | TRBD1 | TRBV3-1 | CASRHIGTGGLLRNEQFF | TGTGCCAGCAGACATATCGGGACAGGGGGCTTGCTTAGGAATGAGCAGTTCTTC
TRBJ1-5 | few | . | TRBV6-1 | CASRPVAAAGNQPQHF | TGTGCCAGCAGACCCGTGGCCGCCGCCGGCAATCAGCCCCAGCATTTT
TRBJ2-7 | . | . | TRBV20-1 | CSARAAGIYEQYF | TGCAGTGCTAGAGCGGCGGGGATCTACGAGCAGTACTTC
TRBJ1-3 | few | . | TRBV10-3 | CAIGSSGNTIYF | TGTGCCATCGGGTCCTCTGGAAACACCATATATTTT
TRBJ2-5 | many | TRBD1 | TRBV28 | CASSALYRGADLTQYF | TGTGCCAGCAGTGCCTTATACAGGGGGGCGGATCTGACCCAGTACTTC
TRBJ2-7 | many | TRBD1 | TRBV29-1 | CSVGTGPYEQYF | TGCAGCGTGGGGACAGGGCCCTACGAGCAGTACTTC
TRBJ1-1 | . | . | TRBV27 | CASSLSSRNTEAFF | TGTGCCAGCAGTTTATCGAGCAGGAACACTGAAGCTTTCTTT
TRBJ2-7 | . | TRBD1 | TRBV7-9 | CASARNWVEGAPYEQYF | TGTGCCAGCGCCCGTAATTGGGTCGAGGGGGCCCCCTACGAGCAGTACTTC
TRBJ2-3 | . | TRBD2 | TRBV5-1 | CASREISGTTDTQYF | TGCGCCAGCAGGGAGATTAGCGGGACCACAGATACGCAGTATTTT
TRBJ2-5 | few | . | TRBV20-1 | CSARVTGSQETQYF | TGCAGTGCTAGAGTTACAGGGTCCCAAGAGACCCAGTACTTC
TRBJ2-5 | . | . | TRBV7-2 | CASSFRAGETQYF | TGTGCCAGCAGCTTCCGGGCAGGCGAGACCCAGTACTTC
TRBJ2-5 | . | TRBD2 | TRBV20-1 | CSDSLAGRGTLGAQTQYF | TGCAGTGATAGCCTAGCGGGAAGGGGGACCCTGGGAGCCCAGACCCAGTACTTC
TRBJ1-1 | few | . | TRBV20-1 | CSARDLPLNTEAFF | TGCAGTGCTAGAGATCTTCCCTTGAACACTGAAGCTTTCTTT
TRBJ2-2 | few | . | TRBV4-3 | CASSQERGRFTGELFF | TGCGCCAGCAGCCAAGAGAGAGGGCGTTTCACCGGGGAGCTGTTTTTT
TRBJ1-4 | few | . | TRBV5-5 | CASSLEVVGKLFF | TGTGCCAGCAGCTTGGAAGTGGTCGGAAAACTGTTTTTT
TRBJ2-7 | few | . | TRBV7-3 | CASSSVDPSHYEQYF | TGTGCCAGCAGCTCGGTGGACCCGTCCCACTACGAGCAGTACTTC
TRBJ1-1 | . | TRBD1 | TRBV29-1 | CSVESAGTGNTEAFF | TGCAGCGTTGAGTCGGCCGGGACAGGGAACACTGAAGCTTTCTTT
TRBJ2-7 | few | TRBD2 | TRBV20-1 | CSAWTSGSYEQYF | TGCAGTGCCTGGACTAGCGGGAGCTACGAGCAGTACTTC
TRBJ2-7 | few | . | TRBV20-1 | CSARDGGRQSYEQYF | TGCAGTGCTAGAGATGGAGGGAGACAATCCTACGAGCAGTACTTC
TRBJ2-1 | . | TRBD2 | TRBV24-1 | CATSDFGTKANEQFF | TGTGCCACCAGTGATTTCGGGACTAAGGCCAATGAGCAGTTCTTC
TRBJ2-5 | . | . | TRBV6-1 | CASTPSVSETQYF | TGTGCCAGCACGCCTTCGGTGAGCGAGACCCAGTACTTC
TRBJ2-5 | . | . | TRBV24-1 | CATSEGRGAQETQYF | TGTGCCACCAGTGAGGGCAGGGGTGCGCAAGAGACCCAGTACTTC
TRBJ1-2 | many | . | TRBV19 | CASKGTDYVGYTF | TGTGCCAGTAAAGGGACGGACTATGTTGGCTACACCTTC
TRBJ2-7 | . | . | TRBV3-1 | CASSPEPSYEQYF | TGTGCCAGCAGCCCGGAACCTTCCTACGAGCAGTACTTC
TRBJ2-1 | . | TRBD2 | TRBV6-2/TRBV6-3 | CASRREVGNEQFF | TGTGCCAGCAGGCGGGAGGTCGGCAATGAGCAGTTCTTC
TRBJ2-5 | few | . | TRBV28 | CASRPPGPPTQYF | TGTGCCAGCAGGCCACCGGGGCCCCCCACCCAGTACTTC
TRBJ1-2 | few | TRBD1 | TRBV14 | CASSRVQGAGGYTF | TGTGCCAGCAGCCGCGTACAGGGGGCAGGGGGCTACACCTTC
TRBJ2-3 | . | TRBD2 | TRBV6-5 | CASSYPAQREAHSTDTQYF | TGTGCCAGCAGTTACCCAGCCCAGCGGGAGGCCCATAGCACAGATACGCAGTATTTT
TRBJ2-3 | few | . | TRBV5-1 | CASSLRVGTDTQYF | TGCGCCAGCAGCTTAAGGGTCGGCACAGATACGCAGTATTTT
TRBJ2-3 | . | TRBD2 | TRBV5-1 | CASREGLADGTDTQYF | TGCGCCAGCAGAGAGGGACTAGCGGACGGCACAGATACGCAGTATTTT
TRBJ2-3 | . | . | TRBV12-3/TRBV12-4 | CASSSGVPTDTQYF | TGTGCCAGCAGCTCAGGGGTTCCCACAGATACGCAGTATTTT